This is a list of T cell receptor beta chains from one sample in a study of glioma-infiltrating T cells after dendritic cell vaccination. Measured with immunoSEQ multiplex PCR; TCRdb has only the in-frame clones, and not every one. The repertoire includes over 80,000 clones, about 90% of them detected once, and roughly 3.2% sits in the top ten. The sample was blood, taken before dendritic cell vaccination. The receptor set was obtained from a human donor with glioblastoma. Each CDR3 is given with its conserved first and last residue. A D gene is named only where the DNA matches it firmly. The size field is filled for only some rows; it gives once, few, many or a size class.

clone size: NA
V gene: TRBV2
J gene: TRBJ2-3
D gene: TRBD2
CDR3 DNA: TGTGCCAGCAGTGAAGCAGGACTAGCAGAAGATACGCAGTATTTT
CDR3 protein: CASSEAGLAEDTQYF

clone size: NA
V gene: TRBV9
J gene: TRBJ1-1
D gene: TRBD1
CDR3 DNA: TGTGCCAGCAGCGTCCTACAGGGGCCCTTGGGGGAAGCTTTCTTT
CDR3 protein: CASSVLQGPLGEAFF

clone size: NA
V gene: TRBV5-1
J gene: TRBJ2-7
D gene: TRBD1
CDR3 DNA: TGCGCCAGCAGTCAAACAGGGGGGTTGAGCTCCTACGAGCAGTACTTC
CDR3 protein: CASSQTGGLSSYEQYF

clone size: NA
V gene: TRBV27
J gene: TRBJ2-7
D gene: NA
CDR3 DNA: TGTGCCAGCAGCTCTAGACAGCAAGCCTACGAGCAGTACTTC
CDR3 protein: CASSSRQQAYEQYF

clone size: NA
V gene: TRBV30
J gene: TRBJ2-1
D gene: NA
CDR3 DNA: TGTGCCTGGAACGGCGGGATCTCCTACAATGAGCAGTTCTTC
CDR3 protein: CAWNGGISYNEQFF

clone size: NA
V gene: TRBV6-1
J gene: TRBJ1-1
D gene: TRBD1
CDR3 DNA: TGTGCCAGCAGGGAATCCGGGACAGGGGCCACTGAAGCTTTCTTT
CDR3 protein: CASRESGTGATEAFF

clone size: NA
V gene: TRBV30
J gene: TRBJ1-5
D gene: TRBD1
CDR3 DNA: TGTGCCTGGAAAACAGGGGTGAGTTCTCTAAGTTATCAGCCCCAGCATTTT
CDR3 protein: CAWKTGVSSLSYQPQHF

clone size: NA
V gene: TRBV4-1
J gene: TRBJ2-7
D gene: NA
CDR3 DNA: TGCGCCAGCAGCCAAGGGTCCCAGGGTCCCTACGAGCAGTACTTC
CDR3 protein: CASSQGSQGPYEQYF

clone size: NA
V gene: TRBV9
J gene: TRBJ2-7
D gene: TRBD2
CDR3 DNA: TGTGCCAGCAGCCCCAGCGGGAGGGCGTACGAGCAGTACTTC
CDR3 protein: CASSPSGRAYEQYF

clone size: NA
V gene: TRBV5-1
J gene: TRBJ2-7
D gene: TRBD2
CDR3 DNA: TGCGCCAGCAGACTAGCGGGAGACTCCTACGAGCAGTACTTC
CDR3 protein: CASRLAGDSYEQYF

clone size: NA
V gene: TRBV19
J gene: TRBJ2-3
D gene: NA
CDR3 DNA: TGTGCCAGTAGTATAAACTCGCGGGTTACGCAGTATTTT
CDR3 protein: CASSINSRVTQYF

clone size: NA
V gene: TRBV27
J gene: TRBJ2-2
D gene: TRBD1
CDR3 DNA: TGTGCCAGCCAGGGGGAATCGGACACCGGGGAGCTGTTTTTT
CDR3 protein: CASQGESDTGELFF

clone size: NA
V gene: TRBV10-3
J gene: TRBJ1-1
D gene: TRBD1
CDR3 DNA: TGTGCCATCACCTCTGGACAGGGTGGGACTGAAGCTTTCTTT
CDR3 protein: CAITSGQGGTEAFF

clone size: NA
V gene: TRBV9
J gene: TRBJ1-4
D gene: TRBD1
CDR3 DNA: TGTGCCAGCAGCTTCGGGACAGAGGGTGAAAAACTGTTTTTT
CDR3 protein: CASSFGTEGEKLFF

clone size: NA
V gene: TRBV2
J gene: TRBJ1-3
D gene: NA
CDR3 DNA: TGTGCCAGCACGGGTGTAGCTGGAAACACCATATATTTT
CDR3 protein: CASTGVAGNTIYF

clone size: NA
V gene: TRBV6-1
J gene: TRBJ2-7
D gene: NA
CDR3 DNA: TGTGCCAGCAGGCCGCCGGGGGTAGGGGAGCAGTACTTC
CDR3 protein: CASRPPGVGEQYF

clone size: NA
V gene: TRBV6-4
J gene: TRBJ2-5
D gene: NA
CDR3 DNA: TGTGCCAGCAGTGCTGAGGGCGGGGAGACCCAGTACTTC
CDR3 protein: CASSAEGGETQYF

clone size: NA
V gene: TRBV9
J gene: TRBJ1-4
D gene: NA
CDR3 DNA: TGTGCCAGCAGCCCGAGGGACTCCGGTTCCTTTAATGAAAAACTGTTTTTT
CDR3 protein: CASSPRDSGSFNEKLFF

clone size: NA
V gene: TRBV10-3
J gene: TRBJ2-2
D gene: NA
CDR3 DNA: TGTGCCATCAGGATAGATCGGTCCCCCGGGGAGCTGTTTTTT
CDR3 protein: CAIRIDRSPGELFF

clone size: NA
V gene: TRBV10-3
J gene: TRBJ2-5
D gene: TRBD2
CDR3 DNA: TGTGCCATCAGTGAGGGACTAGCGGGGGGGACACAAGAGACCCAGTACTTC
CDR3 protein: CAISEGLAGGTQETQYF

clone size: NA
V gene: TRBV7-2
J gene: TRBJ2-7
D gene: TRBD1
CDR3 DNA: TGTGCCAGCAGCCCTCGACAGGGACCCCTGTCGTACTTC
CDR3 protein: CASSPRQGPLSYF

clone size: NA
V gene: TRBV18
J gene: TRBJ1-1
D gene: NA
CDR3 DNA: TGTGCCAGCTCAGTACAGGGAAAAATCACTGAAGCTTTCTTT
CDR3 protein: CASSVQGKITEAFF

clone size: once
V gene: TRBV5-1
J gene: TRBJ2-1
D gene: TRBD2
CDR3 DNA: TGCGCCAGCAGCATGGGACTAGCGACCCATGAGCAGTTCTTC
CDR3 protein: CASSMGLATHEQFF

clone size: NA
V gene: TRBV5-1
J gene: TRBJ1-2
D gene: NA
CDR3 DNA: TGCGCCAGCAGCTTAACATCCGGGGGGTTTAATGGCTACACCTTC
CDR3 protein: CASSLTSGGFNGYTF

clone size: NA
V gene: TRBV27
J gene: TRBJ1-2
D gene: TRBD1
CDR3 DNA: TGTGCCAGCGGACCGACAGGGGTGGACTATGGCTACACCTTC
CDR3 protein: CASGPTGVDYGYTF

clone size: NA
V gene: TRBV11-2
J gene: TRBJ1-6
D gene: NA
CDR3 DNA: TGTGCCAGCAGCCAGCAGGGGCTTGGTTCACCCCTCCACTTT
CDR3 protein: CASSQQGLGSPLHF

clone size: once
V gene: TRBV15
J gene: TRBJ2-1
D gene: TRBD2
CDR3 DNA: TGTGCCACCAGCAGAGTGCGGGGGAGGTCCTACAATGAGCAGTTCTTC
CDR3 protein: CATSRVRGRSYNEQFF

clone size: few
V gene: TRBV9
J gene: TRBJ2-5
D gene: TRBD2
CDR3 DNA: TGTGCCAGCAGCGACCTAGCGGCCCAAGAGACCCAGTACTTC
CDR3 protein: CASSDLAAQETQYF

clone size: NA
V gene: TRBV7-2
J gene: TRBJ1-1
D gene: NA
CDR3 DNA: TGTGCCAGCAGCTTAGCCGACAGCATGAACACTGAAGCTTTCTTT
CDR3 protein: CASSLADSMNTEAFF

clone size: NA
V gene: TRBV5-4
J gene: TRBJ1-1
D gene: NA
CDR3 DNA: TGTGCCAGCAGATTAAACAGGGATCCTGAAGCTTTCTTT
CDR3 protein: CASRLNRDPEAFF

clone size: NA
V gene: TRBV11-3
J gene: TRBJ1-2
D gene: TRBD1
CDR3 DNA: TGTGCCAGCAGCCGGACAGGGTACGACTATGGCTACACCTTC
CDR3 protein: CASSRTGYDYGYTF

clone size: NA
V gene: TRBV6-5
J gene: TRBJ1-5
D gene: TRBD1
CDR3 DNA: TGTGCCAGCAGCCAGACAGGGGTGGGTCAGCCCCAGCATTTT
CDR3 protein: CASSQTGVGQPQHF

clone size: once
V gene: TRBV16
J gene: TRBJ2-7
D gene: NA
CDR3 DNA: TGTGCCAGCAGCCGGGGGGGCACCTCCCTCGAGCAGTACTTC
CDR3 protein: CASSRGGTSLEQYF

clone size: once
V gene: TRBV15
J gene: TRBJ2-5
D gene: NA
CDR3 DNA: TGTGCCACCAGCAGAGATAGGGGGACGCAGGAGACCCAGTACTTC
CDR3 protein: CATSRDRGTQETQYF

clone size: NA
V gene: TRBV29-1
J gene: TRBJ2-7
D gene: NA
CDR3 DNA: TGCAGCGTTGCTTCTCTAGAAGTTTTGAACGAGCAGTACTTC
CDR3 protein: CSVASLEVLNEQYF

clone size: NA
V gene: TRBV30
J gene: TRBJ1-3
D gene: NA
CDR3 DNA: TGTGCCTGGAGTGTCAATCGGGGAAACACCATATATTTT
CDR3 protein: CAWSVNRGNTIYF

clone size: NA
V gene: TRBV4-1
J gene: TRBJ1-6
D gene: TRBD1
CDR3 DNA: TGCGCCAGCAGCCCGGAAGTCGGGGGGGTACAGGGGGCTGATTCACCCCTCCACTTT
CDR3 protein: CASSPEVGGVQGADSPLHF

clone size: NA
V gene: TRBV11-2
J gene: TRBJ1-2
D gene: NA
CDR3 DNA: TGTGCCAGCAGCTTAGAGGGGAGGGCCGGCTACACCTTC
CDR3 protein: CASSLEGRAGYTF

clone size: NA
V gene: TRBV5-1
J gene: TRBJ2-1
D gene: TRBD2
CDR3 DNA: TGCGCCAGCAGCTTTAGCGGGAGCTCCTACAATGAGCAGTTCTTC
CDR3 protein: CASSFSGSSYNEQFF

clone size: NA
V gene: TRBV30
J gene: TRBJ2-5
D gene: TRBD2
CDR3 DNA: TGTGCCTGGAGTCCCCTAGCGGCCGGGGGGACCCAGTACTTC
CDR3 protein: CAWSPLAAGGTQYF

clone size: NA
V gene: TRBV2
J gene: TRBJ1-5
D gene: NA
CDR3 DNA: TGTGCCAGCAGTGAAAGCCCAGGCGGGCCAGGGGCGCCTAGGGTGCCCCAGCATTTT
CDR3 protein: CASSESPGGPGAPRVPQHF

clone size: NA
V gene: TRBV11-1
J gene: TRBJ2-1
D gene: NA
CDR3 DNA: TGTGCCAGCAGCTCCTCCGGACAGCGCTACAATGAGCAGTTCTTC
CDR3 protein: CASSSSGQRYNEQFF

clone size: NA
V gene: TRBV7-9
J gene: TRBJ1-3
D gene: NA
CDR3 DNA: TGTGCCAGCAGTCTCTACGGGAGACTCTCTGGAAACACCATATATTTT
CDR3 protein: CASSLYGRLSGNTIYF

clone size: NA
V gene: TRBV7-2
J gene: TRBJ2-3
D gene: TRBD2
CDR3 DNA: TGTGCCAGCAGCTTACTAGCGGGGGGGGGCAGGGATACGCAGTATTTT
CDR3 protein: CASSLLAGGGRDTQYF

clone size: few
V gene: TRBV2
J gene: TRBJ1-3
D gene: NA
CDR3 DNA: TGTGCCAGCAGCGCCCCCGGGGGGTCTGGAAACACCATATATTTT
CDR3 protein: CASSAPGGSGNTIYF

clone size: NA
V gene: TRBV9
J gene: TRBJ2-5
D gene: TRBD2
CDR3 DNA: TGTGCCAGCAGCGTAGGGCCTTCGACTAGCGGGGGCCAAGAGACCCAGTACTTC
CDR3 protein: CASSVGPSTSGGQETQYF

clone size: once
V gene: TRBV30
J gene: TRBJ2-5
D gene: NA
CDR3 DNA: TGTGCCTGGAGTGTACCTCGGCGGGTCCCCCAAGAGACCCAGTACTTC
CDR3 protein: CAWSVPRRVPQETQYF

clone size: NA
V gene: TRBV6-1
J gene: TRBJ1-2
D gene: NA
CDR3 DNA: TGTGCCAGCTTCGCCGGGACTGATGGCTACACCTTC
CDR3 protein: CASFAGTDGYTF

clone size: NA
V gene: TRBV2
J gene: TRBJ1-5
D gene: TRBD1
CDR3 DNA: TGTGCCAGCGGCGCTGGGACAGGGATTCAGCCCCAGCATTTT
CDR3 protein: CASGAGTGIQPQHF

clone size: NA
V gene: TRBV6-1
J gene: TRBJ2-3
D gene: NA
CDR3 DNA: TGTGCCAGCAGTTCCGGGACTGGCGCAGATACGCAGTATTTT
CDR3 protein: CASSSGTGADTQYF

clone size: NA
V gene: TRBV5-1
J gene: TRBJ2-7
D gene: TRBD2
CDR3 DNA: TGCGCCAGCAGCCCGGGGGGGTACTACGAGCAGTACTTC
CDR3 protein: CASSPGGYYEQYF

clone size: NA
V gene: TRBV5-1
J gene: TRBJ2-3
D gene: NA
CDR3 DNA: TGCGCCAGCGTCCCGGGACATAGCACAGATACGCAGTATTTT
CDR3 protein: CASVPGHSTDTQYF

clone size: NA
V gene: TRBV7-2
J gene: TRBJ2-3
D gene: TRBD2
CDR3 DNA: TGTGCCAGCACCTTCACTAGCGGGACCCTTGGTACGCAGTATTTT
CDR3 protein: CASTFTSGTLGTQYF

clone size: once
V gene: TRBV7-8
J gene: TRBJ1-2
D gene: NA
CDR3 DNA: TGTGCCAGCAGCTTAGCACAGGCCAACTATGGCTACACCTTC
CDR3 protein: CASSLAQANYGYTF

clone size: NA
V gene: TRBV2
J gene: TRBJ1-5
D gene: NA
CDR3 DNA: TGTGCCAGCAGGGCAGGGGCTGGGCAGCCCCAGCATTTT
CDR3 protein: CASRAGAGQPQHF

clone size: NA
V gene: TRBV19
J gene: TRBJ2-2
D gene: NA
CDR3 DNA: TGTGCCAGTAGTATTATCTCAGGGAAGGGGGAGCTGTTTTTT
CDR3 protein: CASSIISGKGELFF

clone size: NA
V gene: TRBV6-5
J gene: TRBJ2-3
D gene: TRBD1
CDR3 DNA: TGTGCCAGCAGTTACCGGGACAGGGGAGCAGATACGCAGTATTTT
CDR3 protein: CASSYRDRGADTQYF